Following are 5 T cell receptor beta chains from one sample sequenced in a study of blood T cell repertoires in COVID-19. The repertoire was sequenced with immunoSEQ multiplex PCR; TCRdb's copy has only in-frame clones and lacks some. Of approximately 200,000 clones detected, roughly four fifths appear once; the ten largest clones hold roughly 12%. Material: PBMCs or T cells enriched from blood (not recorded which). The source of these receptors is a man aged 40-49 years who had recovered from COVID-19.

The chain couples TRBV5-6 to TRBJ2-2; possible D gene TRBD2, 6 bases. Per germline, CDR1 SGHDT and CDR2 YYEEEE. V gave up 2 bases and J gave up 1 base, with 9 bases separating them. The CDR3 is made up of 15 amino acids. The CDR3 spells CASSFGDLNTGELFF. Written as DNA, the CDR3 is TGTGCCAGCAGCTTCGGGGACTTGAACACCGGGGAGCTGTTTTTT. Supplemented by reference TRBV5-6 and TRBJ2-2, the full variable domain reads DAGVTQSPTHLIKTRGQQVTLRCSPKSGHDTVSWYQQALGQGPQFIFQYYEEEERQRGNFPDRFSGHQFPNYSSELNVNALLLGDSALYLCASSFGDLNTGELFFGEGSRLTVL.

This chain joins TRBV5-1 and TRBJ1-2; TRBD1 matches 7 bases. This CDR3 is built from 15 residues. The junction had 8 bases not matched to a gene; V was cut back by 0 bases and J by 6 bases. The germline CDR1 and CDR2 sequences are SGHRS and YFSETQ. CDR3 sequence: CASSLDPTGDDGYTF. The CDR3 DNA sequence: TGCGCCAGCAGCTTGGACCCTACAGGGGACGATGGCTACACCTTC.

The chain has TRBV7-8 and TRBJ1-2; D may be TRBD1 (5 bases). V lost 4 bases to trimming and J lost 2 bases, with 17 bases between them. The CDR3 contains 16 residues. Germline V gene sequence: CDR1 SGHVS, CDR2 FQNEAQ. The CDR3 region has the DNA TGTGCCAGCAGCTATCAACTGGGGCAGCAAAACTATGGCTACACCTTC. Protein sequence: CASSYQLGQQNYGYTF.

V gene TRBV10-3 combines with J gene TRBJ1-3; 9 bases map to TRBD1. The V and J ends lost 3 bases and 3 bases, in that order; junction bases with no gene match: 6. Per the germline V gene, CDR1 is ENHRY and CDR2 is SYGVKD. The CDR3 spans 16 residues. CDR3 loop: CAISEWTGDRGNTIYF. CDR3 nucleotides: TGTGCCATCAGTGAATGGACAGGGGATCGTGGAAACACCATATATTTT.

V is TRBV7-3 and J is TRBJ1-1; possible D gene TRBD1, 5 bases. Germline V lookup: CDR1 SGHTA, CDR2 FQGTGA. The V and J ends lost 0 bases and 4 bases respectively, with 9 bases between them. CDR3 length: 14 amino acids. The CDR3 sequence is CASSLTPGGTEAFF. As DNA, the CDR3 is TGTGCCAGCAGCTTAACCCCCGGGGGCACTGAAGCTTTCTTT.